The T cell receptor (beta chain) described here comes from a study of T-cell memory formation after mild COVID-19. V was clipped by 0 bases and J by 2 bases; unmatched bases: 3. The V gene's germline CDR1 is SGHRS and CDR2 YFSETQ. CDR3 length: 16 residues. TCRdb analysed the 5' RACE reads with MiXCR anew, one entry per CDR3 protein. The profile shows a few hundred thousand distinct CDR3 sequences, about 23% of them singletons. Sequenced material: PBMCs or a T cell subset sorted from them (not recorded which). The chain couples TRBV5-1 to TRBJ1-3; 9 bases agree with TRBD1. The receptor comes from an adult woman who had mild COVID-19 (a few samples of this study predate the infection). Cell type and time point are not known. This CDR3 is CASSLGGQGTGNTIYF. The CDR3 region has the DNA TGCGCCAGCAGCTTGGGCGGACAGGGGACTGGAAACACCATATATTTT.